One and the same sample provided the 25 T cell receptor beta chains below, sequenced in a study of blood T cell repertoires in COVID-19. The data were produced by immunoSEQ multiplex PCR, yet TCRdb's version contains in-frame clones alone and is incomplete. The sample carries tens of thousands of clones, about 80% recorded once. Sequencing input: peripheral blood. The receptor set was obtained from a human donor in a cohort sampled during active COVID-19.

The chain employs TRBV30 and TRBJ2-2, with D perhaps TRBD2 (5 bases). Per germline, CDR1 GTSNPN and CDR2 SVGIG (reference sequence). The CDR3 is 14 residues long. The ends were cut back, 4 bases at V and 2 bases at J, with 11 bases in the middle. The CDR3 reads CAWMKRRNTGELFF. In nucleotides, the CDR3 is TGTGCCTGGATGAAGCGGAGAAACACCGGGGAGCTGTTTTTT.

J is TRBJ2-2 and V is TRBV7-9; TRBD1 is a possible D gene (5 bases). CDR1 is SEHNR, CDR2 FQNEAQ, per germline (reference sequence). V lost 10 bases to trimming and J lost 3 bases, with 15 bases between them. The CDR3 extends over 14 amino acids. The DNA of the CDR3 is TGTGCCACACAAGGCAGGGTTGACACCGGGGAGCTGTTTTTT. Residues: CATQGRVDTGELFF. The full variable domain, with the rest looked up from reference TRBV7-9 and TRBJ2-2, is DTGVSQNPRHKITKRGQNVTFRCDPISEHNRLYWYRQTLGQGPEFLTYFQNEAQLEKSRLLSDRFSAERPKGSFSTLEIQRTEQGDSAMYLCATQGRVDTGELFFGEGSRLTVL.

CDR3 region: CASTYLTGGSSYNEQFF. The CDR3 bases are TGTGCCAGCACCTACCTAACGGGCGGGAGCTCCTACAATGAGCAGTTCTTC. V usage is TRBV7-2 and J usage is TRBJ2-1, with 7 bases lining up with TRBD2. CDR3 length: 17 amino acids. Germline CDR1 and CDR2: SGHTA and FQGNSA. V shed 7 bases, J shed 0 bases, and the junction held 12 bases outside the gene matches. The entire variable domain, with the rest obtained from reference TRBV7-2 and TRBJ2-1, is as follows: GAGVSQSPSNKVTEKGKDVELRCDPISGHTALYWYRQSLGQGLEFLIYFQGNSAPDKSGLPSDRFSAERTGGSVSTLTIQRTQQEDSAVYLCASTYLTGGSSYNEQFFGPGTRLTVL.

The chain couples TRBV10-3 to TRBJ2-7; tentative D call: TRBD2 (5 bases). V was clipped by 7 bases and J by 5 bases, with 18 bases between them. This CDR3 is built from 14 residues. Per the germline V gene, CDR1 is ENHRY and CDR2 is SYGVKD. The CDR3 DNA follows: TGTGCCATCACCGCCGGGATGTTGGGCAACGAGCAGTACTTC. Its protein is CAITAGMLGNEQYF.

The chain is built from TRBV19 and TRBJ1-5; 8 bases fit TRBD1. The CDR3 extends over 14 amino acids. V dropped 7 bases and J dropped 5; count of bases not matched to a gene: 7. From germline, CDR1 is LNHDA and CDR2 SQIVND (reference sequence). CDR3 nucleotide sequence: TGTGCCAGTACCAAGGACAGGGCGTATCAGCCCCAGCATTTT. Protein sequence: CASTKDRAYQPQHF.

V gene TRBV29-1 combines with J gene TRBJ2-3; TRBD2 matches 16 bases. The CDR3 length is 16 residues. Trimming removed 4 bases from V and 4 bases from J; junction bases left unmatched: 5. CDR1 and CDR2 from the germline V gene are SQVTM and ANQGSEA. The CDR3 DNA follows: TGCAGCGTTGGTGGGACTAGCGGGAGGGCCCCAGATACGCAGTATTTT. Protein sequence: CSVGGTSGRAPDTQYF.

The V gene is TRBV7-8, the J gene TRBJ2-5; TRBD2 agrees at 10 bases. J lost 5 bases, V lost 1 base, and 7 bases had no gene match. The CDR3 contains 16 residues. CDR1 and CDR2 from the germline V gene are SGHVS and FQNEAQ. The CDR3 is CASSLESGRARETQYF. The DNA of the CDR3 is TGTGCCAGCAGCTTAGAAAGCGGGAGGGCCAGGGAGACCCAGTACTTC.

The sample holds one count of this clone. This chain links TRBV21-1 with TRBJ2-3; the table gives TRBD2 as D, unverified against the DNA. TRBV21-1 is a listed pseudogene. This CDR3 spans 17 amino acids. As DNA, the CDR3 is TGTGCCAGCAGCAAAGAGATTGGGGGAGGACCCACAGATACGCAGTATTTT. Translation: CASSKEIGGGPTDTQYF.

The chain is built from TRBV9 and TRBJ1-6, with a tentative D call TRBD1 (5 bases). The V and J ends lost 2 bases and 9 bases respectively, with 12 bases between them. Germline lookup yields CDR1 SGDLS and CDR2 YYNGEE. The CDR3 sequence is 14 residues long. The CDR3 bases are TGTGCCAGCAGCGTTCGGGGGGAGCTTTCACCCCTCCACTTT. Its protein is CASSVRGELSPLHF.

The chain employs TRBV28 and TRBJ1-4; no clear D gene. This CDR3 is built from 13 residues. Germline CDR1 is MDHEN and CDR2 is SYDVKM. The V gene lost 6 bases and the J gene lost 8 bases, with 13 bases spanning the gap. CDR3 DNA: TGTGCCAGCAGCCCGGCCGAGACAGAAAAACTGTTTTTT. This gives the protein CASSPAETEKLFF. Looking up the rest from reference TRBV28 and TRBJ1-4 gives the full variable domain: DVKVTQSSRYLVKRTGEKVFLECVQDMDHENMFWYRQDPGLGLRLIYFSYDVKMKEKGDIPEGYSVSREKKERFSLILESASTNQTSMYLCASSPAETEKLFFGSGTQLSVL.

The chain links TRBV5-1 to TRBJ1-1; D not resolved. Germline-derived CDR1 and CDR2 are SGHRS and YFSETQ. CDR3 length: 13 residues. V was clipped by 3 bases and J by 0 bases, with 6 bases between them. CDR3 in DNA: TGCGCCAGCAGCTCGGTTATGAACACTGAAGCTTTCTTT. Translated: CASSSVMNTEAFF.

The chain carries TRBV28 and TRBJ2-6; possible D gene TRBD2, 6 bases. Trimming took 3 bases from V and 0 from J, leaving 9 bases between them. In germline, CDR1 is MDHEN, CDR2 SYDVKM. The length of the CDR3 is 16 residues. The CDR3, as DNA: TGTGCCAGCAGTTTTTGGAGGGCCTCTGGGGCCAACGTCCTGACTTTC. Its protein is CASSFWRASGANVLTF.

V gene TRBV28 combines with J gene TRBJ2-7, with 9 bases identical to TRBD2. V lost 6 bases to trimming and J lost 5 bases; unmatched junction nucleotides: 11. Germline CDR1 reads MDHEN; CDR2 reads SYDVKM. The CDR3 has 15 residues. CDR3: CASSSGGSGSHEQYF. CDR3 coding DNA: TGTGCCAGCAGCTCCGGTGGTAGCGGGAGTCACGAGCAGTACTTC.

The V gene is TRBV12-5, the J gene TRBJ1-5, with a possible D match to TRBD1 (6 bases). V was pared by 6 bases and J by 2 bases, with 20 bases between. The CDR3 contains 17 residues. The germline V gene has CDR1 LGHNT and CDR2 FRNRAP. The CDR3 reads CASGSGQSLRGNQPQHF. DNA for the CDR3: TGTGCTAGTGGGTCAGGACAGTCCCTCCGGGGCAATCAGCCCCAGCATTTT.

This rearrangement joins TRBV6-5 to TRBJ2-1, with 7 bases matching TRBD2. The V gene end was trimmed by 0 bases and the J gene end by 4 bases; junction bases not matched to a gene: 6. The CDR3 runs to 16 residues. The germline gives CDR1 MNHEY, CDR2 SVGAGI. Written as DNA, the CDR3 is TGTGCCAGCAGTTACTCGAGCCGCGGGAGTTACAATGAGCAGTTCTTC. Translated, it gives CASSYSSRGSYNEQFF.

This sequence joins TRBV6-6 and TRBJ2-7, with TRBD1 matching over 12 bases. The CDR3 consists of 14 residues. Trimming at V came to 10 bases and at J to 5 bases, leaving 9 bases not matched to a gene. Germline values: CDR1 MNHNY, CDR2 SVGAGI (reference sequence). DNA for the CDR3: TGTGCCACAGGGGAGGGACAGGGGGCCCACGAGCAGTACTTC. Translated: CATGEGQGAHEQYF.

This chain's CDR3 is CASSPDWASGYEQYF. CDR3 DNA: TGTGCCAGCAGCCCAGACTGGGCTAGCGGATACGAGCAGTACTTC. This chain links TRBV7-2 with TRBJ2-7, with 7 positions matching TRBD2. Germline assignment: CDR1 SGHTA and CDR2 FQGNSA. The CDR3 runs to 15 residues. V gave up 5 bases and J gave up 4 bases; unmatched junction bases: 11.

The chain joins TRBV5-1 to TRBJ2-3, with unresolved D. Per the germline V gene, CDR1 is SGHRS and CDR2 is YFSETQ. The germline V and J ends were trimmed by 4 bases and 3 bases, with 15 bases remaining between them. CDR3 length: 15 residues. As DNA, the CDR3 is TGCGCCAGCAGCGGCGGCCGACCGGGTACAGATACGCAGTATTTT. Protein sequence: CASSGGRPGTDTQYF. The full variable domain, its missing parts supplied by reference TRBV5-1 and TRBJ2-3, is KAGVTQTPRYLIKTRGQQVTLSCSPISGHRSVSWYQQTPGQGLQFLFEYFSETQRNKGNFPGRFSGRQFSNSRSEMNVSTLELGDSALYLCASSGGRPGTDTQYFGPGTRLTVL.

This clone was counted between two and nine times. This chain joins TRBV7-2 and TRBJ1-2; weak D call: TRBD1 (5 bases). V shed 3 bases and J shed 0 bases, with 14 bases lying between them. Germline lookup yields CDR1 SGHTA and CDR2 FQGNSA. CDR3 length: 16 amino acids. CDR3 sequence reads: CASSFDSPITNYGYTF. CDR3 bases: TGTGCCAGCAGCTTCGACAGCCCGATAACTAACTATGGCTACACCTTC.

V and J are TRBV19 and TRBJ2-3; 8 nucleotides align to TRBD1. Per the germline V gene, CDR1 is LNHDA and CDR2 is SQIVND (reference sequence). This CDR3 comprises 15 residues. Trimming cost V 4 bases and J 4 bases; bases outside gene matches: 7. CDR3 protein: CASSTLDRAADTQYF. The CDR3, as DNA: TGTGCCAGTAGTACCCTGGACAGGGCGGCAGATACGCAGTATTTT.

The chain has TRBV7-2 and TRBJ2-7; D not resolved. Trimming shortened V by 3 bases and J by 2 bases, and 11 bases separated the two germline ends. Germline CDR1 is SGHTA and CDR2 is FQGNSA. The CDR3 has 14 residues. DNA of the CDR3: TGTGCCAGCAGCTTGGCGGCGAACACCTACGAGCAGTACTTC. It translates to CASSLAANTYEQYF.

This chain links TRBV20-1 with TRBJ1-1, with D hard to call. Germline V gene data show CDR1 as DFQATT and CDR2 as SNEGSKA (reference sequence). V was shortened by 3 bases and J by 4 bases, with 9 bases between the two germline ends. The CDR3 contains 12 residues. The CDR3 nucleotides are TGCAGTGCTAGTTCACGGGTCACTGAAGCTTTCTTT. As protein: CSASSRVTEAFF.

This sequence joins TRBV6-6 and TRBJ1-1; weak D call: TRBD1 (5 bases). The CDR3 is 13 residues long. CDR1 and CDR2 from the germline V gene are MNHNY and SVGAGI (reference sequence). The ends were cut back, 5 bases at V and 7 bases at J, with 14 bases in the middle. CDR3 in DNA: TGTGCCAGCAGTCAGGGACTTCTAGGTGAAGCTTTCTTT. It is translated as CASSQGLLGEAFF.

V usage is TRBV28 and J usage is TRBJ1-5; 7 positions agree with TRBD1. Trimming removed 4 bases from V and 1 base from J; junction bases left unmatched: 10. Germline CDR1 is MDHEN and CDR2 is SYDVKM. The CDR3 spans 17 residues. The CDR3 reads CASSSTGRGVSNQPQHF. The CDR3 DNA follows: TGTGCCAGCAGTTCGACAGGGCGGGGGGTCAGCAATCAGCCCCAGCATTTT.

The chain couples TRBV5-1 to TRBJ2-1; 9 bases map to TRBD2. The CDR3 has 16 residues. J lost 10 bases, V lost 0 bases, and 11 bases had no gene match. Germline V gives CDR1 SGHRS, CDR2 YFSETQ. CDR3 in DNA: TGCGCCAGCAGCTTGGCCGTCGGTAGCGGGAGTGTCGAGCAGTTCTTC. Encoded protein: CASSLAVGSGSVEQFF.